This TCR beta chain was observed in a study of cytomegalovirus exposure and HLA in healthy donors. PCR employed 60 Vbeta and 13 Jbeta primers. Using immunoSEQ multiplex PCR, the repertoire was profiled, and TCRdb retains in-frame clones only, with some absent. The sample carries tens of thousands of clones, over 70% recorded once. CDR1 and CDR2 from the germline V gene are PRHDT and FYEKMQ (reference sequence). This CDR3 has 16 residues. The sample consisted of PBMCs. The clonotype was recovered from a man aged 50-59 years in good health and CMV-seropositive. The V and J genes are TRBV13 and TRBJ2-5; TRBD2 agrees at 15 bases. The better agreement between TRBJ2-7 and the DNA end casts doubt on the J call. The CDR3: CASSPGLAGGLYEQYF. The CDR3 DNA follows: TGTGCCAGCAGCCCGGGACTAGCGGGGGGCCTCTACGAGCAGTACTTC.